Presented here are 5 T cell receptor beta chains from one specimen sequenced in a study of blood T cell repertoires in COVID-19. Some clones are missing from TCRdb's copy, which holds only in-frame ones; the method was immunoSEQ multiplex PCR. Among about 330,000 clones, roughly nine tenths were seen once, and the ten largest hold about a fifth. Input material: PBMCs or T cells enriched from blood (not recorded which). The receptors derive from a woman aged 30 to 39 who had recovered from COVID-19.

V is TRBV21-1 and J is TRBJ2-3; TRBD2 is taken as the D call from the table, unchecked against the DNA. TRBV21-1 is assigned pseudogene status. The CDR3 consists of 16 residues. The CDR3 spells CASSGSLAVSTDTQYF. DNA for the CDR3: TGTGCCAGCAGCGGGTCCTTAGCGGTTAGCACAGATACGCAGTATTTT.

This clone was counted between two and nine times. V gene TRBV2 combines with J gene TRBJ2-1; the D is unclear. V lost 5 bases and J lost 0, with 17 bases in between. The CDR3 consists of 17 residues. Germline V CDR1 and CDR2: SNHLY, FYNNEI. As DNA, the CDR3 is TGTGCCAGCAGTCCAAGCCCCGATACTTTCTCCTACAATGAGCAGTTCTTC. Translation gives CASSPSPDTFSYNEQFF.

J is TRBJ1-4 and V is TRBV4-1, with D tentatively TRBD1 (5 bases). Trimming left V 5 bases short and J 8 bases short, with 12 bases between. Germline CDR1 reads MGHRA; CDR2 reads YSYEKL. There are 13 residues in the CDR3. CDR3 loop: CASSNPAGEKLFF. The CDR3 coding sequence is TGCGCCAGCAGCAACCCCGCAGGGGAAAAACTGTTTTTT.

The chain uses TRBV28 and TRBJ1-5; 7 bases match TRBD1. The CDR3 is made up of 16 amino acids. Trimming removed 6 bases from V and 11 bases from J; junction bases left unmatched: 19. Per germline, CDR1 MDHEN and CDR2 SYDVKM. CDR3 DNA sequence: TGTGCCAGCAGGGTGGGGGACAGCCATCTTACGGGGACCCAGCATTTT. Protein product: CASRVGDSHLTGTQHF.

The chain links TRBV2 to TRBJ1-5; D not resolved. The ends were cut back, 9 bases at V and 0 bases at J, with 12 bases in the middle. Germline loops: CDR1 SNHLY, CDR2 FYNNEI. The CDR3 has 14 amino acids. Written as DNA, the CDR3 is TGTGCCAGACAAAGAACAGATAGCAATCAGCCCCAGCATTTT. It codes for CARQRTDSNQPQHF.